This TCR beta chain was sequenced in a study of Graves' ophthalmopathy and Graves' hyperthyroidism. This clonotype was seen many times. Germline CDR1 MNHEY, CDR2 SVGAGI. Deletions cut 2 bases from V and 2 bases from J, with 15 bases between. The CDR3 has 17 residues. Moderately to severely active ophthalmopathy under 3 months, CAS at least 3, NOSPECS at least 4. Amplified TCR beta CDR3 regions were obtained using RNA transcripts as template. The first round was an RT-PCR with HTBI primers, and the second round was a multiplex PCR. TCRdb passed the multiplex PCR reads through MiXCR, listing each CDR3 protein once. Among about 160,000 distinct CDR3 sequences, 35% to 45% were seen once, and the ten largest hold 8% to 9%.

The clonotype comes from a man aged 25 to 45 with Graves' ophthalmopathy. The chain is built from TRBV6-5 and TRBJ2-2, with D hard to call. Sequenced sample: peripheral blood. CDR3 amino acids: CASSYDGLRINTGELFF. CDR3 DNA: TGTGCCAGCAGTTACGACGGGCTGCGGATTAACACCGGGGAGCTGTTTTTT.